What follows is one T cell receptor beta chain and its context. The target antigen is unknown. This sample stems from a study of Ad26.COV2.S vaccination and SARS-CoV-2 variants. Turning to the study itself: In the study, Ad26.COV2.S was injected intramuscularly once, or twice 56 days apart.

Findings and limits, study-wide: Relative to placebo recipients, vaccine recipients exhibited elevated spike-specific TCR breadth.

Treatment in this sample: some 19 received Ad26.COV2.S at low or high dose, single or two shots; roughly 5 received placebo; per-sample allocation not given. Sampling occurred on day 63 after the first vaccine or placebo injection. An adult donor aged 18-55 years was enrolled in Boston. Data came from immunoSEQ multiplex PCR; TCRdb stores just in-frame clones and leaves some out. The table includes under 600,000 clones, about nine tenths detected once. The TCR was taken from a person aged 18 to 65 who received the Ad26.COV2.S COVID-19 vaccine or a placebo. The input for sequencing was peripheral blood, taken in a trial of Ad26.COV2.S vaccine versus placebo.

Here the CDR3 DNA reads TGTGCCAGCAGAGAGGACAGGGGCCTCTACGAGCAGTACTTC. Its protein is CASREDRGLYEQYF. V gene TRBV6-5 combines with J gene TRBJ2-7; TRBD1 matches 9 bases. The CDR3 contains 14 residues. Germline CDR1 and CDR2: MNHEY and SVGAGI. The V and J ends lost 6 bases and 3 bases, in that order; junction bases with no gene match: 6.